This entry is about one T cell receptor (beta chain). The antigen remains undetermined. The data are from a study of cytomegalovirus exposure and HLA in healthy donors. The overall study: Previous work identified roughly 120 million unique TCR beta sequences from around 170 million T cells. Notes on the study in general: HLA restriction was apparent for most CMV-associated TCR beta chains in a later analysis. Rarity marked most TCR sequences, yet some public TCRs occurred in many donors.

Every donor was a healthy person donating bone marrow. The CDR3 contains 15 residues. Trimming cost V 5 bases and J 7 bases; bases outside gene matches: 7. Germline CDR1 SGHTA, CDR2 FQGNSA. The PCR had 60 Vbeta and 13 Jbeta primers. Profiling relied on immunoSEQ multiplex PCR, and the TCRdb table lists in-frame clones only, not all of them. The table shows roughly 150,000 clones, with almost 80% occurring only once. The source of this sequence is a man younger than 40 in good health and CMV-seronegative. This rearrangement joins TRBV7-2 to TRBJ2-7, with TRBD2 identical over 14 bases. The sequenced sample was PBMCs. The CDR3: CASSPPGLAGAEQYF. CDR3 in DNA: TGTGCCAGCAGCCCCCCGGGACTAGCGGGGGCTGAGCAGTACTTC.